This note documents a single TCR beta chain sequence. The PCR had 60 Vbeta and 13 Jbeta primers. Profiling relied on immunoSEQ multiplex PCR, and the TCRdb table lists in-frame clones only, not all of them. Of roughly 40,000 clones listed, around 81% are singletons. These data originate in a study of cytomegalovirus exposure and HLA in healthy donors. CDR3 length: 12 residues. With 6 bases removed from V and 1 base from J, the gap between germline ends came to 6 bases. Germline CDR1 LNHDA, CDR2 SQIVND (reference sequence). The specimen was PBMCs. The gene calls are TRBV19 and TRBJ1-1; D is unclear. This sequence originates from a woman between 40 and 55 years old in good health and CMV-seronegative. The CDR3 region is CASSDKNTEAFF. DNA of the CDR3: TGTGCCAGTAGCGACAAGAACACTGAAGCTTTCTTT.